The T cell receptor beta chain under discussion was sequenced for a study of T-cell reconstitution after alpha-beta-depleted transplantation in children. CDR1 MGHRA and CDR2 YSYEKL come from the germline V gene. Trimming removed 1 base from V and 8 bases from J, with 11 bases in between. The CDR3 length is 13 residues. During its preparation, the TCRbeta library received unique molecular identifiers. One entry per CDR3 protein, called by TCRdb with MiXCR from the PCR reads. The sample gives about 370,000 distinct CDR3 sequences, roughly 20% of which show up once; about 3.8% is in the top ten. Sequencing was performed on PBMCs from the stem cell graft donor, taken from the stem cell graft. This receptor was obtained from a human donor who donated a stem cell graft to a child with acute myeloid leukemia. The genes are TRBV4-1 and TRBJ1-1, with a tentative D call TRBD1 (5 bases). The CDR3 nucleotides read TGCGCCAGCAGCCAAGTGGGGCGGCCAGAAGCTTTCTTT. It yields the protein CASSQVGRPEAFF.